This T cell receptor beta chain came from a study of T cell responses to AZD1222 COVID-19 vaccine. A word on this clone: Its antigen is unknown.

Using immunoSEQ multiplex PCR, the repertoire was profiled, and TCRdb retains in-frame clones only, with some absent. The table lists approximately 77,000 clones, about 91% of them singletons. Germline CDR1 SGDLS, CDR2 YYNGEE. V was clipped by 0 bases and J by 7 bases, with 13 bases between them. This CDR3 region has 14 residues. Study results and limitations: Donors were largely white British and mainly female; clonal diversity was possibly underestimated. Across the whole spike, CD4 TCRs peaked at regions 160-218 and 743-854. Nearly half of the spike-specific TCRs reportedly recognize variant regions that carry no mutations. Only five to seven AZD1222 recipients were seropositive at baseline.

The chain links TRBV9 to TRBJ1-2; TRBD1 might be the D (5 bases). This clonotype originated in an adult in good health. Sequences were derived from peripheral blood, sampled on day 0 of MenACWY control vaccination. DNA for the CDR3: TGTGCCAGCAGCGTAGAGGCAGGGTGGGGTGGCTACACCTTC. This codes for CASSVEAGWGGYTF.